The entry that follows covers one T cell receptor (beta chain) sequence. TCRdb re-analysed the RT-PCR reads in MiXCR, keeping a single row per CDR3 protein. The sample holds about a million distinct CDR3 sequences; 18% are singletons and the top ten take 6%. These data originate in a study of patients and donors after allogeneic stem cell transplantation. V dropped 4 bases and J dropped 7; count of bases not matched to a gene: 8. CDR3 size: 17 residues. Germline assignment: CDR1 MGHRA and CDR2 YSYEKL. Sequencing was performed on blood, either unsorted or a sorted T cell fraction (not recorded which). The rearrangement joins TRBV4-1 to TRBJ2-1; TRBD2 aligns across 15 bases. This TCR derives from a human donor who was either an allogeneic HSCT recipient or a stem cell or donor lymphocyte infusion donor (not recorded which). It is not recorded whose cells these are; they may come from a transplant donor. CDR3 region: CASSRRTSGGAQNEQFF. CDR3 bases: TGCGCCAGCAGCCGCCGGACTAGCGGGGGGGCTCAGAATGAGCAGTTCTTC.